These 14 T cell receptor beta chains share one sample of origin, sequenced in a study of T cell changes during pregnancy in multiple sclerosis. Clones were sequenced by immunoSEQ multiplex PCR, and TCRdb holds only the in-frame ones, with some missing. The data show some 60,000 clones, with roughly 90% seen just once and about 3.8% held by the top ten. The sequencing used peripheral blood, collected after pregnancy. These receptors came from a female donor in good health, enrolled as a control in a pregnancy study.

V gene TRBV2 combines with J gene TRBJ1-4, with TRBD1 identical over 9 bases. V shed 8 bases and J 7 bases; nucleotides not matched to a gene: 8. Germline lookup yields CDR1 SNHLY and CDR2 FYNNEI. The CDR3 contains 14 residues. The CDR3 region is CASGGRTGAEKLFF. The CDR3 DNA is TGTGCCAGCGGGGGCAGGACAGGGGCTGAAAAACTGTTTTTT.

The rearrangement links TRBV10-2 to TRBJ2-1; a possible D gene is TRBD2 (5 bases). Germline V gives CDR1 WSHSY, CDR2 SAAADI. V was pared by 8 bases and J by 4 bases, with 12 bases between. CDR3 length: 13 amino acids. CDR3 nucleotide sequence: TGCGCCAGCGGGATGAGGGAGTACAATGAGCAGTTCTTC. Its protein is CASGMREYNEQFF.

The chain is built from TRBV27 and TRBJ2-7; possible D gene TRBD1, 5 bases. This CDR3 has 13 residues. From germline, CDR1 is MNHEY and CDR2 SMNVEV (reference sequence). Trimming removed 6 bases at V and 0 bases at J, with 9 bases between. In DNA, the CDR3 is TGTGCCAGCAGACGCGACAGCTCCTACGAGCAGTACTTC. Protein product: CASRRDSSYEQYF.

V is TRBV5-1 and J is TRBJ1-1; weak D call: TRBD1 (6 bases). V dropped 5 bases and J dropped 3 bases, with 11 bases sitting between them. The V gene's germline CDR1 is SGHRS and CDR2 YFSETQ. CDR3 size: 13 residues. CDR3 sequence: CASSQQGYTEAFF. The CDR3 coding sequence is TGCGCCAGCAGTCAACAGGGTTACACTGAAGCTTTCTTT.

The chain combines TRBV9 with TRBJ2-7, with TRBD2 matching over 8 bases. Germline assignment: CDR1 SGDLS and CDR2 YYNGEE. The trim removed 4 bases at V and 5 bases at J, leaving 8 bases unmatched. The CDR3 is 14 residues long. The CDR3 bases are TGTGCCAGCAGCTCCCGACCGGGAGGGGACGAGCAGTACTTC. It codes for CASSSRPGGDEQYF.

The CDR3 DNA is TGTGCCAGCAGCTTGGTAGCGCGTCGGAATCAGCCCCAGCATTTT. Encoded protein: CASSLVARRNQPQHF. This chain uses TRBV5-8 with TRBJ1-5; D is ambiguous. The germline V gene encodes CDR1 SGHTS and CDR2 YDEGEE. This CDR3 comprises 15 residues. The V end was cut by 0 bases, the J end by 4 bases, with 11 bases between.

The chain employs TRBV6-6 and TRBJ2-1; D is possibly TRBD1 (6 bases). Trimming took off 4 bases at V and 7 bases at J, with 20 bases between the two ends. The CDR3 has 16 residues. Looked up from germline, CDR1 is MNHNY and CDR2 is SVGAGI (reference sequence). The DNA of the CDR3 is TGTGCCAGCAGTTTCTCACAGGGAGTTGCGGATAATGAGCAGTTCTTC. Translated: CASSFSQGVADNEQFF.

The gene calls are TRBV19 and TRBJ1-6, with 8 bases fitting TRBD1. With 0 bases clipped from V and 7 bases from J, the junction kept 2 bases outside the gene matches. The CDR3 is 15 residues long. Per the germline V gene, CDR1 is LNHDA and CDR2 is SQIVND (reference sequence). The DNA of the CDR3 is TGTGCCAGTAGTATAGAGAGACAGGGGAATTCACCCCTCCACTTT. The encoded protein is CASSIERQGNSPLHF.

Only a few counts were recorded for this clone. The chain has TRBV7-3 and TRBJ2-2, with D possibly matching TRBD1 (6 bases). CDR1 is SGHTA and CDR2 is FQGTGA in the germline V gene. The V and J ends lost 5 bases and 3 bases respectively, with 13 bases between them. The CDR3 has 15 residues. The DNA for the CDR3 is TGTGCCAGCAGCCCCTACCGACAGGACACCGGGGAGCTGTTTTTT. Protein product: CASSPYRQDTGELFF.

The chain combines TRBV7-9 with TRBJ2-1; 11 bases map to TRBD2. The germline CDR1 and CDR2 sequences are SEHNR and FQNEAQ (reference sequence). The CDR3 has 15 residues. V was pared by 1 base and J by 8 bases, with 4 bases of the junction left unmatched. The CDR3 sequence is CASSLVLAGVDEQFF. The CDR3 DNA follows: TGTGCCAGCAGCTTAGTACTAGCGGGAGTCGATGAGCAGTTCTTC.

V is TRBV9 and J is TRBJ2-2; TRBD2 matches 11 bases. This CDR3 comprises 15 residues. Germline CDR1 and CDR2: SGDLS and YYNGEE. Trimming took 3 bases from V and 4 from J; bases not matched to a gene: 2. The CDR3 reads CASSAGLAATGELFF. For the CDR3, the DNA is TGTGCCAGCAGCGCGGGACTAGCGGCCACCGGGGAGCTGTTTTTT.

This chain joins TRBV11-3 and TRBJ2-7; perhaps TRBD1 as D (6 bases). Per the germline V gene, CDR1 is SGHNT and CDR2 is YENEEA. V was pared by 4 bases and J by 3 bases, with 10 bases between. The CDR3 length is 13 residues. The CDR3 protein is CASSSGQFYEQYF. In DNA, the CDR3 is TGTGCCAGCAGCTCCGGACAGTTCTACGAGCAGTACTTC.

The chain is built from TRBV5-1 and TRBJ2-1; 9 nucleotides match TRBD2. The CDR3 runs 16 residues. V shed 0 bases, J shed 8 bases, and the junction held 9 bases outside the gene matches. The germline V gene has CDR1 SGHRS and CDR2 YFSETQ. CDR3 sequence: CASSLDYSGGRDEQFF. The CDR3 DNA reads TGCGCCAGCAGCTTGGATTATAGCGGGGGAAGGGATGAGCAGTTCTTC.

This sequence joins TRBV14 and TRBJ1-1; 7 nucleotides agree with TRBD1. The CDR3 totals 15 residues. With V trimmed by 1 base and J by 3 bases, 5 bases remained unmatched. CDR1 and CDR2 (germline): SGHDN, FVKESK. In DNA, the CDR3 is TGTGCCAGCAGCCAAGGACAGGGTGCCGACACTGAAGCTTTCTTT. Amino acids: CASSQGQGADTEAFF.